The subject of this entry is one T cell receptor beta chain. Its antigen is unknown. The sample holds no much larger clone one base away, and base qualities are not on file. Libraries were made using the immunoSEQ multiplex PCR assay. For the multiplex PCR, a mixture combining 60 forward primers for TCR Vbeta segments and 13 reverse primers for TCR Jbeta segments was used. The CDR3 region of rearranged TCR beta genes was amplified from genomic DNA with a multiplex PCR assay. Amplified TCR beta libraries were sequenced as 87-base-pair reads on the Illumina HiSeq System. Per the source publication's procedure: A later analysis tallied 75 million to 85 million unique TCR beta chains across the 660 or so repertoires, and around 10 million of those chains were shared by two or more donors. Raw reads were error-corrected and collapsed into unique sequences by a nearest-neighbor algorithm in which closely related sequences were merged to remove PCR and sequencing errors. V, D and J gene segments were assigned by aligning CDR3 sequences to IMGT reference sequences. For a sequence to be retained, a match of at least six nucleotides was required to both a V gene segment and a J gene segment. Rearrangements were called productive when the CDR3 lacked stop codons and stayed in frame with V and J; all others were non-productive. CDR3 was defined according to IMGT convention as the region running from the second conserved V-encoded cysteine to the conserved J-encoded phenylalanine. The earlier analysis of a few hundred of the donors excluded sequences that lacked an unambiguous match to a single V gene segment. In an earlier analysis of several hundred of the donors, V segments were called functional above 56.7% productive rearrangements and were called segregating when the between-donor standard deviation exceeded 5%. A statistical classification framework was built to diagnose cytomegalovirus status from the catalog of TCR beta chain sequences. In a later analysis, TCR nucleotide sequences were compared against IMGT/GENE-DB human TR gene sequences so that V and J genes could be assigned. In a later analysis, CDR3 sequences and most-parsimonious VDJ recombination scenarios were assigned using the TCRdist pipeline. In a later analysis, each TCR beta chain was defined by its CDR3 amino acid sequence together with its V-gene family, and reads without a unique V-gene family were excluded. To address suspected cross-contamination and a sequencing artifact, a later analysis removed 450 to 700 highly shared, low-generation-probability nucleotide sequences. For each public chain, a later analysis derived a clonal expansion index from normalized ranks of inferred template counts within each repertoire. In a later analysis, generation probabilities were computed using a VDJ recombination model fitted to out-of-frame rearrangements, and the results were checked against IGoR. In a later analysis, TCR-TCR, TCR-HLA and TCR-CMV co-occurrence was scored with hypergeometric tests, and a repertoire-size bias correction was applied to TCR pairs. To estimate false discovery rates, a later analysis permuted the HLA or CMV assignments 20 times. In a later analysis, co-occurring TCRs were grouped using DBSCAN, with TCRdist sequence similarity added in when clustering inside HLA-allele-positive subsets. Repertoires with fewer than 30,000 or more than 120,000 public chains were left out of co-occurrence clustering, as were five repertoires with anomalous nucleotide sharing. TCRdb holds this immuneACCESS table with in-frame rearrangements only. Some clones are missing; in checked studies, unresolved V genes explain under half, and the rest has no known cause. V and J calls plus clone size are reproduced from that table; the DNA served to infer D and trimming. Recorded for this sample are 100,000 to 140,000 clones; roughly 82% of them occurred a single time. The ten largest account for roughly 2.6% of the sample.

The data derive from a study of cytomegalovirus exposure and HLA in healthy donors (dated by TCRdb to the late 2010s). The study in broad terms: According to an earlier analysis of 550 to 700 of the donors, roughly 180 million T cells yielded 117 million unique TCR beta sequences and 276 Gb of sequence data. An early release that covered some 640 HLA-typed donors contained approximately 300 gigabases of sequencing data and about 84 million unique TCR sequences. Among the approximately 430 genotyped donors, 75% to 90% belonged to the genetic ancestry cluster associated with self-reported Caucasian donors. The study aimed to test whether signatures of past pathogen exposure could be identified by cataloging public T cell receptors. The T cell repertoires of 666 subjects were profiled by immunosequencing and related to cytomegalovirus serostatus. Besides the first cohort of under 700 subjects, a separate validation cohort made up of around 120 different subjects was used. The study combined high-throughput TCR immunosequencing, statistical association of individual TCRs with disease status, and machine learning to predict cytomegalovirus infection status. To study patterns of TCR occurrence, a later analysis re-analyzed previously published TCR beta repertoires from 650 to 750 donors and added high-resolution HLA genotyping. Rather than using new phenotypic data, the later analysis identified candidate immune exposures from TCR beta sequences and from how often those sequences occurred across donors. An earlier analysis of 587 of the donors used high-throughput TCR beta sequencing to judge whether each TCR beta V gene segment behaved as functional or pseudogenic. Alongside the repertoire data, information on donor age, sex, ethnicity and CMV serostatus was compiled. A later genetic analysis took genome-wide SNP genotypes for about three fifths of the 666 donors and used that subset as a discovery cohort. Every discovery cohort repertoire had been produced on one sequencing platform. Both class I and class II loci were covered by HLA typing, at four-digit resolution. The number of typed donors differed by locus: about 629-640 for A, B, C, DRB1 and DQB1; about 520 for DQA1; approximately 610 for DPA1; and some 470 for DPB1. Five DR-DQ haplotypes were treated as single units for association and clustering because of strong linkage in the cohort. On average, 235,054 unique TCR beta nucleotide sequences were sequenced per donor among a few hundred genotyped donors of the cohort, with around 19% of those sequences being non-productive.

Inclusive of the bounding cysteine and phenylalanine, the CDR3 is 12 residues long. Only the CDR3 region is kept as DNA, spanning 36 bases read in frame from base 1. V is clipped by 3 bases and J by 15 bases, and the sequence between their germline boundaries is 12 bases long. CDR1 KGHSH and CDR2 LQKENI were looked up in the germline V gene. The cohort consisted of 666 healthy bone marrow donors. All cohort members were sampled while nominally healthy, although unrecorded immune exposures were likely present. The donor was CMV seropositive and was included in the group of 290 or so seropositive cohort members. Every donor gave a peripheral blood sample, and the peripheral blood mononuclear cells from that sample were used for TCR beta sequencing. The Qiagen DNeasy Blood Extraction Kit was used to extract genomic DNA from the blood cell samples. Results the study describes overall, beyond this receptor: In a later analysis, TCR association rates were found to vary across HLA loci, with the most associated TCRs seen for DRB1 alleles and the fewest for HLA-C alleles. In both the original and validation cohorts, the classifier was reported to diagnose cytomegalovirus status with high specificity and sensitivity. According to a later genetic analysis, donors in an Asian-associated ancestry cluster had fewer N-insertions in productive TCRs than the approximately 670-donor mean. A further reported finding was that TCR beta sequences accurately predicted the HLA-A and HLA-B alleles for most subjects in the first cohort. Three of the identified cytomegalovirus-associated TCR beta chains were confirmed in vitro to be specific for cytomegalovirus antigens. An association between a missense DCLRE1C variant and V-gene and J-gene trimming of TCR beta chains was found in a later genetic analysis and replicated in an independent cohort. Several of the top co-occurrence clusters appeared to be linked to parvovirus B19, influenza, CMV and Epstein-Barr virus, according to a later analysis. The presence/absence analyses assumed that sequencing depth was roughly uniform across donors, and that assumption may not be true. According to a later analysis, most CMV-associated TCR beta chains appeared to be HLA-restricted, and the HLA associations seemed to be driven largely by CMV exposure. Assigning TCR associations to individual alleles was difficult when HLA alleles, especially DR and DQ, strongly co-occurred. While some public TCRs were present in many individuals, most TCR sequences turned up only very rarely across donors. The earlier analysis of approximately 540 of the donors excluded around 17 rarely observed V segments, including chromosome 9 orphons, because counts were too low. In a later analysis, around 17,000 TCR beta sequences were associated with specific HLA alleles at a false discovery rate of 0.05. A group of highly shared sequence variants was considered likely to be a technical artifact of the sequencing pipeline. The cohort was sequenced for TCR beta chains only, and without alpha or paired-chain data the features that could be detected were limited. The 87-base-pair reads could not distinguish some IMGT-functional V segments, including TRBV6-2 and TRBV6-3, so those segments were excluded. A later analysis found that HLA-associated TCR beta chains were more clonally expanded and had lower generation probabilities than equally common non-associated chains. A total of around 150 TCR beta chains were listed by the study as associated with cytomegalovirus. According to the authors, the approach could potentially be generalized to other disease states and immunological phenotypes. Correlated functional status among segregating V segments might reflect linkage disequilibrium, but an unknown experimental factor could not be ruled out. Because HLA typing was missing for some donors at each locus, association tests included only the typed subset. CMV serostatus was the only immune exposure information available for the cohort. In an earlier analysis of some 550 of the donors, most TCR beta V segments were observed in productive rearrangements about 87% or about 30% of the time, broadly matching IMGT annotations.

The V gene is TRBV18 and the J gene is TRBJ1-6; too little of a D gene remains to name it. The receptor's source is a man in his thirties or forties in good health and CMV-seropositive. Sample: PBMCs. The CDR3 protein sequence reads: CASSPGGVDLHF. The sequence in DNA is TGTGCCAGCTCACCTGGCGGGGTTGACCTCCACTTT. Reference TRBV18 and TRBJ1-6 proteins supply the regions before and after the CDR3; the full variable domain is: NAGVMQNPRHLVRRRGQEARLRCSPMKGHSHVYWYRQLPEEGLKFMVYLQKENIIDESGMPKERFSAEFPKEGPSILRIQQVVRGDSAAYFCASSPGGVDLHFGNGTRLTVT.